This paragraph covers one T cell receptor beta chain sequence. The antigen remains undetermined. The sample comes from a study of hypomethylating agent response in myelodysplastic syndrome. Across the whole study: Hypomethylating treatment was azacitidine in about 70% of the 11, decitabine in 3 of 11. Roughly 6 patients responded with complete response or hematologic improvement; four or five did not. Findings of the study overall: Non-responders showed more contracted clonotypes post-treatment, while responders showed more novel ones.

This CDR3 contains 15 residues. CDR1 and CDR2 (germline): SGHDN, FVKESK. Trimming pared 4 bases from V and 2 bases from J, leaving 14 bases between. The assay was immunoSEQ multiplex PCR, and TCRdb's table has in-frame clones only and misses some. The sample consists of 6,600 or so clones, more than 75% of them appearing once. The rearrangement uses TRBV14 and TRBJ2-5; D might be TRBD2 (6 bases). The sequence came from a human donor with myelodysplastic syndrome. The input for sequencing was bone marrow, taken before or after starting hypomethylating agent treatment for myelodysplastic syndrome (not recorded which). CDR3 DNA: TGTGCCAGCAGCCCAGAATGGGACTTGCAAGAGACCCAGTACTTC. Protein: CASSPEWDLQETQYF. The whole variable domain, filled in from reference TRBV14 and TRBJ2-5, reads EAGVTQFPSHSVIEKGQTVTLRCDPISGHDNLYWYRRVMGKEIKFLLHFVKESKQDESGMPNNRFLAERTGGTYSTLKVQPAELEDSGVYFCASSPEWDLQETQYFGPGTRLLVL.